This entry is about one T cell receptor beta chain. As yet, its antigen is unknown. All of the isolated RNA was reverse transcribed, so expressed TCRB transcripts were sequenced. TCRdb's table, derived via immunoSEQ multiplex PCR, lists solely in-frame clones and lacks some. The sample shows nearly 350,000 clones, around 9% of them seen only once. This CDR3 contains 15 residues. Germline V gene data show CDR1 as MGHDK and CDR2 as SYGVNS. The V end was cut by 3 bases, the J end by 4 bases, with 15 bases between. The data were obtained in a study of beta chain features in type 1 diabetes. Whole-study context: Age, gender and cell yields were alike across patients and healthy donors. The samples had 90 million to 130 million sorted cells examined in all.

Purities over 95% were achieved in all sorted populations. Overall study results and limits: Shorter TCRB CDR3s, moderately but significantly so, were found in Type 1 diabetes patients in all four CD4+ subsets. Naive, central memory and Treg TCRB repertoires seemed to resemble each other more closely in patients than they did in healthy donors.

The sample comprised central memory CD4+ T cells from blood. The clonotype originates from a man younger than 45 with type 1 diabetes. The rearrangement links TRBV25-1 to TRBJ1-1; D gene uncertain. The chain's CDR3 is CASSDFSRGGTEAFF. CDR3 nucleotide sequence: TGTGCCAGCAGTGACTTCTCTCGGGGAGGCACTGAAGCTTTCTTT.